Presented here are 5 T cell receptor beta chains from one specimen sequenced in a study of human T cells and chemical hapten exposure. TCRdb fed the 5' RACE reads into MiXCR, producing one record per CDR3 protein. The data show some 150,000 distinct CDR3 sequences, with over 3.5% seen just once and approximately 1.4% held by the top ten. Whole blood that had not been fractionated was the source of extracted total RNA. The source is a female donor in good health.

In this sample, this clonotype turned up many times. The chain links TRBV14 to TRBJ1-6; unclear D gene. Trimming pared 0 bases from V and 7 bases from J, leaving 10 bases between. Germline CDR1 and CDR2: SGHDN and FVKESK. CDR3 size: 15 residues. CDR3 in amino acids: CASSQEPGSNSPLHF. The CDR3 DNA reads as TGTGCCAGCAGCCAAGAACCGGGCTCCAATTCACCCCTCCACTTT.

This clonotype was detected many times. The chain is built from TRBV6-4 and TRBJ2-3, with 7 positions matching TRBD2. The CDR3 loop spans 15 amino acids. Trimming at V came to 4 bases and at J to 2 bases, leaving 6 bases not matched to a gene. The V gene's germline CDR1 is MRHNA and CDR2 SNTAGT. Here the CDR3 DNA reads TGTGCCAGCAGTGGCCAGCGGGGAGTCACAGATACGCAGTATTTT. It translates to CASSGQRGVTDTQYF.

This clonotype was seen at least ten times. The chain recombines TRBV7-9 with TRBJ2-3; 11 bases align to TRBD2. Per germline, CDR1 SEHNR and CDR2 FQNEAQ (reference sequence). The CDR3 sequence is 16 residues long. J lost 2 bases, V lost 5 bases, and 6 bases had no gene match. CDR3: CASSPPTSGNTDTQYF. Here the CDR3 DNA reads TGTGCCAGCAGCCCGCCGACTAGCGGGAACACAGATACGCAGTATTTT.

This clonotype was recorded at least ten times. J is TRBJ2-3 and V is TRBV2; D remains unclear. The CDR3 sequence is 13 residues long. Germline V gene sequence: CDR1 SNHLY, CDR2 FYNNEI. V was clipped by 3 bases and J by 2 bases, with 6 bases between them. CDR3 nucleotide sequence: TGTGCCAGCAGTGACTTCCCCACAGATACGCAGTATTTT. The encoded protein is CASSDFPTDTQYF. Using reference TRBV2 and TRBJ2-3 for the parts outside the CDR3, the full variable domain is EPEVTQTPSHQVTQMGQEVILRCVPISNHLYFYWYRQILGQKVEFLVSFYNNEISEKSEIFDDQFSVERPDGSNFTLKIRSTKLEDSAMYFCASSDFPTDTQYFGPGTRLTVL.

This clonotype was seen at least ten times. V is TRBV20-1 and J is TRBJ2-3; 8 bases align to TRBD2. The CDR3 consists of 14 residues. V lost 4 bases to trimming and J lost 2 bases; unmatched junction nucleotides: 5. Germline V gene sequence: CDR1 DFQATT, CDR2 SNEGSKA (reference sequence). The CDR3 DNA follows: TGCAGTGCTAAAGCGGGGGCCACCACAGATACGCAGTATTTT. This codes for CSAKAGATTDTQYF.